This TCR beta chain appears in the sequencing data of a study of memory CD4+ T cells and cytomegalovirus serostatus. Single viable CD3+CD4+CD8-CD45RO+ cells were sorted as the memory CD4+ T cells. The CDR3 contains 15 residues. In germline, CDR1 is LGHNA, CDR2 YNFKEQ. V gave up 5 bases and J gave up 1 base, with 12 bases separating them. The authors' processing: After removing out-of-frame reads, approximately 2.2 million distinct TCRbeta sequences remained. The data were produced by immunoSEQ multiplex PCR, yet TCRdb's version contains in-frame clones alone and is incomplete. That table gives V, J and clone size, and the DNA gave D and trimming. The sample records approximately 52,000 clones, around 78% being singletons. Study findings and constraints: Each of approximately 73 CMV-associated TCRbeta sequences occurred in one to five individuals.

About this clone itself: No antigen is known for it.

What was sequenced was memory CD4+ T cells from blood. V is TRBV4-2 and J is TRBJ1-5; D might be TRBD1 (6 bases). The receptor was isolated from an adult in good health and CMV-seronegative. The CDR3 reads CASSSGAGSNQPQHF. The CDR3 region has the DNA TGTGCCAGCAGCTCGGGGGCAGGGAGCAATCAGCCCCAGCATTTT.